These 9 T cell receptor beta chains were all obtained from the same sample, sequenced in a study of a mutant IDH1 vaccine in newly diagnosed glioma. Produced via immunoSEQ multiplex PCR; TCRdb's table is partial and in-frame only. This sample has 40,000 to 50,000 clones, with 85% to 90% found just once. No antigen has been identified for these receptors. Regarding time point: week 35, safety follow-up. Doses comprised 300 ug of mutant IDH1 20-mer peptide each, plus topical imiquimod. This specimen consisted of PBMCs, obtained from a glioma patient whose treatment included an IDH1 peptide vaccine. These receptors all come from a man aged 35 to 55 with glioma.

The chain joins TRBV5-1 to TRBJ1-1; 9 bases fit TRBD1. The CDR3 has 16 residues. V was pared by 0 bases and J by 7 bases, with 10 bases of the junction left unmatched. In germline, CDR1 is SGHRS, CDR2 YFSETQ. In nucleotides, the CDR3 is TGCGCCAGCAGCTTGGCGGGGATGGGACAGGGAGGTGAAGCTTTCTTT. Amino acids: CASSLAGMGQGGEAFF.

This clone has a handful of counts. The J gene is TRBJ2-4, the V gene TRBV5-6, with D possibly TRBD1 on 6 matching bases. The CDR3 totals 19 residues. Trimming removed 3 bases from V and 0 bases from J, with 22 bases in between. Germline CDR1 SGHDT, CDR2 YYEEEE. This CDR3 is CASSSQKYPGTQAKNIQYF. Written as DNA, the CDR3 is TGTGCCAGCAGCTCACAGAAATATCCAGGGACACAAGCCAAAAACATTCAGTACTTC.

The CDR3 sequence is CASSPPRLIRSYNEQFF. The CDR3 DNA reads as TGTGCCAGCAGTCCGCCACGACTGATCCGCTCCTACAATGAGCAGTTCTTC. The rearrangement uses TRBV27 and TRBJ2-1; no firm D call. Germline V gene sequence: CDR1 MNHEY, CDR2 SMNVEV (reference sequence). The CDR3 contains 17 residues. Trimming cost V 5 bases and J 0 bases, with 17 bases left between them.

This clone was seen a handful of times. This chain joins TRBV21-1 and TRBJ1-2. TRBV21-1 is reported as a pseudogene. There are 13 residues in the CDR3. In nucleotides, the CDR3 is TGTGCCAGCAGCAAAACGAGGGACTATGGCTACACCTTC. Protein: CASSKTRDYGYTF.

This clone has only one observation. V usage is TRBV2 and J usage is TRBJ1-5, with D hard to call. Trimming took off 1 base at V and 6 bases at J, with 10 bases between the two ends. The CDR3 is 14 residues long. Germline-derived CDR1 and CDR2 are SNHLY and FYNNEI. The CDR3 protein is CASSEGARRQPQHF. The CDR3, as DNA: TGTGCCAGCAGTGAAGGAGCAAGACGTCAGCCCCAGCATTTT.

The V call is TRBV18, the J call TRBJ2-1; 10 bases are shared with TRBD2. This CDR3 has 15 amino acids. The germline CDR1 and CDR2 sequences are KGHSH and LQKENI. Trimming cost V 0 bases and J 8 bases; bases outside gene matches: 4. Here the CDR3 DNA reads TGTGCCAGCTCACCACCGTCGACTAGCGGGTATGAGCAGTTCTTC. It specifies CASSPPSTSGYEQFF.

The CDR3 DNA sequence: TGTGCCAGCAGCTTAGCGATGGGCGGCAGTCTTACTGAAGCTTTCTTT. Amino acids: CASSLAMGGSLTEAFF. The rearrangement joins TRBV7-8 to TRBJ1-1; unclear D gene. Trimming shortened V by 0 bases and J by 5 bases, and 16 bases separated the two germline ends. The CDR3 totals 16 residues. Per germline, CDR1 SGHVS and CDR2 FQNEAQ. The full variable domain, completed using reference TRBV7-8 and TRBJ1-1, is GAGVSQSPRYKVAKRGQDVALRCDPISGHVSLFWYQQALGQGPEFLTYFQNEAQLDKSGLPSDRFFAERPEGSVSTLKIQRTQQEDSAVYLCASSLAMGGSLTEAFFGQGTRLTVV.

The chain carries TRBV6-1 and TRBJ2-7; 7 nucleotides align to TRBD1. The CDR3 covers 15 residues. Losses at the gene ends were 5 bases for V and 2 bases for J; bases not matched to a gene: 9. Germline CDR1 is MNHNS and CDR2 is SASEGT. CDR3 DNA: TGTGCCAGCAGTAATGAGGGGGCAATCACCTACGAGCAGTACGTC. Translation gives CASSNEGAITYEQYV.

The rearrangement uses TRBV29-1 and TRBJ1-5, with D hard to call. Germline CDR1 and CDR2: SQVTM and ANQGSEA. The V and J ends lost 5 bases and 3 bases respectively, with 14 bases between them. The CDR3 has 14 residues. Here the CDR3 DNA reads TGCAGCGTTTCCCCCGGACGCTTCAATCAGCCCCAGCATTTT. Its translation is CSVSPGRFNQPQHF.